The 27 T cell receptor beta chains reported below all come from one sample, sequenced in a study of neurological immune-mediated disorders. TCRdb redid the calling of the 5' RACE reads with MiXCR, one entry per CDR3 protein. The sample yields about 21,000 distinct CDR3 sequences, around 6% seen once. Sequencing was carried out using CD8+ T cells from blood. These receptors all come from a young man in good health.

There are many counts of this clonotype. The rearrangement links TRBV27 to TRBJ1-5; 10 bases map to TRBD1. The CDR3 totals 14 residues. Per germline, CDR1 MNHEY and CDR2 SMNVEV (reference sequence). V was clipped by 6 bases and J by 6 bases; unmatched bases: 5. The CDR3 DNA sequence: TGTGCCAGCAGCAGACAGGGGGCCGGTCAGCCCCAGCATTTT. This encodes CASSRQGAGQPQHF.

This clonotype has at least ten counts. The chain's CDR3 is CASSSTGGGAFF. The DNA for the CDR3 is TGTGCCAGCAGCTCAACGGGTGGAGGAGCTTTCTTT. The chain couples TRBV7-9 to TRBJ1-1; D call uncertain. The CDR3 extends over 12 amino acids. Germline V gene data show CDR1 as SEHNR and CDR2 as FQNEAQ (reference sequence). The V end was cut by 4 bases, the J end by 10 bases, with 13 bases between.

This clonotype was recorded many times. The chain recombines TRBV20-1 with TRBJ2-7; 7 bases fit TRBD2. The CDR3 has 14 residues. The germline V gene has CDR1 DFQATT and CDR2 SNEGSKA (reference sequence). Trimming cost V 3 bases and J 2 bases; bases outside gene matches: 7. CDR3 sequence (DNA): TGCAGTGCTAGGGCCCTAGCGGCCGCCTACGAGCAGTACTTC. As protein: CSARALAAAYEQYF.

This clonotype was recorded many times. In DNA, the CDR3 is TGTGCCAGCAGCTTGACAGGGCCCGGGGAGACCCAGTACTTC. It codes for CASSLTGPGETQYF. This chain joins TRBV27 and TRBJ2-5; 7 positions match TRBD1. The CDR3 consists of 14 residues. V was pared by 6 bases and J by 5 bases, with 9 bases of the junction left unmatched. Germline V lookup: CDR1 MNHEY, CDR2 SMNVEV (reference sequence).

This clonotype was seen many times. The V call is TRBV20-1, the J call TRBJ1-3; TRBD1 is a possible D gene (5 bases). CDR3 length equals 16 residues. Deletions cut 0 bases from V and 4 bases from J, with 16 bases between. Germline V gene sequence: CDR1 DFQATT, CDR2 SNEGSKA (reference sequence). The CDR3, as DNA: TGCAGTGCTAGAGATGTGGGGGTTTTGGGAGGAAACACCATATATTTT. Residues: CSARDVGVLGGNTIYF.

This clonotype was picked up many times. This sequence joins TRBV29-1 and TRBJ2-7, with D possibly TRBD2 on 5 matching bases. The V end was cut by 4 bases, the J end by 0 bases, with 13 bases between. The CDR3 loop spans 14 amino acids. Germline assignment: CDR1 SQVTM and CDR2 ANQGSEA. In DNA form, the CDR3 reads TGCAGCGTTGTGGGCCTGGGGAGCTCCTACGAGCAGTACTTC. Its protein is CSVVGLGSSYEQYF.

This clonotype was found many times. CDR3 DNA sequence: TGTGCCAGCAGCTTGCATGATAATGTTGCGAACACCGGGGAGCTGTTTTTT. Translated, it gives CASSLHDNVANTGELFF. V and J are TRBV5-5 and TRBJ2-2; D is uncertain. Trimming took 1 base from V and 0 from J, leaving 13 bases between them. The CDR3 is made up of 17 amino acids. Germline CDR1 SGHKS, CDR2 YYEKEE (reference sequence). Using reference TRBV5-5 and TRBJ2-2 for the parts outside the CDR3, the full variable domain is DAGVTQSPTHLIKTRGQQVTLRCSPISGHKSVSWYQQVLGQGPQFIFQYYEKEERGRGNFPDRFSARQFPNYSSELNVNALLLGDSALYLCASSLHDNVANTGELFFGEGSRLTVL.

This clonotype was detected a few times. The chain recombines TRBV19 with TRBJ1-4; TRBD1 matches 8 bases. Per germline, CDR1 LNHDA and CDR2 SQIVND (reference sequence). With V trimmed by 5 bases and J by 7 bases, 6 bases remained unmatched. The CDR3 contains 14 residues. CDR3 sequence reads: CASSLQGAVEKLFF. The CDR3 nucleotides are TGTGCCAGTAGTCTTCAGGGGGCGGTTGAAAAACTGTTTTTT.

This clonotype was detected many times. This chain joins TRBV6-1 and TRBJ2-7, with a possible D match to TRBD2 (5 bases). CDR3 length: 14 amino acids. The germline CDR1 and CDR2 sequences are MNHNS and SASEGT. Trimming cost V 4 bases and J 1 base, with 11 bases left between them. This chain's CDR3 is CASSVGEWSYEQYF. The CDR3 DNA sequence: TGTGCCAGCAGTGTCGGGGAATGGTCCTACGAGCAGTACTTC.

This clonotype was found many times. The V call is TRBV29-1, the J call TRBJ2-7; 10 bases agree with TRBD2. The CDR3 runs 14 residues. With 6 bases clipped from V and 0 bases from J, the junction kept 5 bases outside the gene matches. CDR1 is SQVTM and CDR2 is ANQGSEA in the germline V gene. Here the CDR3 DNA reads TGCAGCGTCGTACTAGCGGGGACCTCCTACGAGCAGTACTTC. The encoded protein is CSVVLAGTSYEQYF.

This clonotype was counted ten times or more. The V call is TRBV5-5, the J call TRBJ2-1; D is unresolved. Between the trimmed V and J ends, which lost 0 bases and 8 bases, there was a span of 9 bases. This CDR3 has 13 amino acids. The germline gives CDR1 SGHKS, CDR2 YYEKEE (reference sequence). CDR3 bases: TGTGCCAGCAGCTTGGGACCCGTGGATGAGCAGTTCTTC. This codes for CASSLGPVDEQFF.

This clonotype was detected ten times or more. This sequence joins TRBV5-1 and TRBJ2-1, with D perhaps TRBD2 (5 bases). The germline CDR1 and CDR2 sequences are SGHRS and YFSETQ. Deletions cut 3 bases from V and 7 bases from J, with 14 bases between. This CDR3 region has 14 residues. This chain's CDR3 is CASSSPSGGNEQFF. CDR3 in DNA: TGCGCCAGCAGCTCCCCCTCGGGCGGGAATGAGCAGTTCTTC.

This clonotype was recorded at least ten times. The chain couples TRBV11-1 to TRBJ2-3; D remains ambiguous. Germline values: CDR1 SGHAT, CDR2 FQDESV (reference sequence). The germline V and J ends were trimmed by 3 bases and 3 bases, with 22 bases remaining between them. The CDR3 has 18 residues. CDR3 DNA: TGTGCCAGCAGCTTGCAACAGAGAAGAGTACTTCGAACAGATACGCAGTATTTT. Its protein is CASSLQQRRVLRTDTQYF.

This CDR3 is CASSHLTGSSYEQYF. CDR3 nucleotides: TGCGCCAGCAGCCATCTTACCGGGAGCTCCTACGAGCAGTACTTC. This chain joins TRBV4-1 and TRBJ2-7; D possibly corresponds to TRBD2 (6 bases). CDR3 length: 15 amino acids. Germline V lookup: CDR1 MGHRA, CDR2 YSYEKL. Trimming removed 3 bases from V and 0 bases from J, with 12 bases in between.

This clonotype was observed many times. The chain has TRBV7-9 and TRBJ2-2; D may match TRBD1 or TRBD2 (6 bases each). The CDR3 spans 16 residues. The germline CDR1 and CDR2 sequences are SEHNR and FQNEAQ (reference sequence). V was shortened by 5 bases and J by 3 bases, with 16 bases between the two germline ends. The CDR3 loop is CASSGAPGGDTGELFF. CDR3 DNA sequence: TGTGCCAGCAGCGGCGCCCCCGGGGGCGACACCGGGGAGCTGTTTTTT.

This clonotype showed up just a few times. This sequence joins TRBV20-1 and TRBJ1-5; 7 bases fit TRBD1. Trimming removed 5 bases from V and 4 bases from J; junction bases left unmatched: 8. Per germline, CDR1 DFQATT and CDR2 SNEGSKA (reference sequence). The CDR3 spans 14 residues. The CDR3 DNA sequence: TGCAGTGCTCCAACGGGACAGCATAATCAGCCCCAGCATTTT. It codes for CSAPTGQHNQPQHF.

This clonotype was counted at least ten times. The chain joins TRBV7-9 to TRBJ2-3; TRBD2 is a possible D gene (6 bases). Germline CDR1 SEHNR, CDR2 FQNEAQ (reference sequence). The CDR3 length is 15 residues. Trimming took 2 bases from V and 3 from J, leaving 12 bases between them. CDR3 sequence: CASSLLPGETDTQYF. In DNA, the CDR3 is TGTGCCAGCAGCTTACTCCCGGGGGAGACAGATACGCAGTATTTT.

This clonotype has at least ten counts. V is TRBV5-1 and J is TRBJ2-7, with 7 bases aligning to TRBD1. In germline, CDR1 is SGHRS, CDR2 YFSETQ. Trimming removed 2 bases from V and 5 bases from J; junction bases left unmatched: 10. This CDR3 has 15 residues. The CDR3 DNA sequence: TGCGCCAGCAGCTTTAAGACAGGGAATAAACACGAGCAGTACTTC. It translates to CASSFKTGNKHEQYF.

This clonotype has ten or more counts. The chain couples TRBV12-3 or TRBV12-4 to TRBJ2-3, with D maybe TRBD1 (6 bases). CDR3 length: 16 amino acids. Trimming pared 5 bases from V and 3 bases from J, leaving 18 bases between. This CDR3 reads CASSPNPGDGTDTQYF. The CDR3 DNA is TGTGCCAGCAGTCCCAACCCAGGGGACGGGACAGATACGCAGTATTTT.

In its sample, this clonotype was seen many times. This rearrangement joins TRBV10-3 to TRBJ2-1, with no clear D. Between the trimmed V and J ends, which lost 3 bases and 10 bases, there was a span of 10 bases. The CDR3 covers 12 residues. Germline CDR1 reads ENHRY; CDR2 reads SYGVKD. In DNA form, the CDR3 reads TGTGCCATCAGTGAAGGTGCAGAGGAGCAGTTCTTC. Its protein product is CAISEGAEEQFF.

This sequence joins TRBV12-3 or TRBV12-4 and TRBJ1-4, with 8 bases fitting TRBD1. This CDR3 contains 15 residues. Germline trimming cut 6 bases from V and 7 bases from J; bases unmatched to any gene: 10. The CDR3: CASRTDRELSEKLFF. CDR3 DNA: TGTGCCAGCAGGACGGACAGGGAATTGAGTGAAAAACTGTTTTTT.

In its sample, this clonotype is large. The V call is TRBV6-5, the J call TRBJ1-2; 7 positions match TRBD1. Germline CDR1 and CDR2: MNHEY and SVGAGI. Trimming removed 5 bases from V and 2 bases from J; junction bases left unmatched: 5. There are 14 residues in the CDR3. The CDR3 DNA reads TGTGCCAGCAGTCTCTTGGGACAGAACTATGGCTACACCTTC. It codes for CASSLLGQNYGYTF.

In its sample, this clonotype was seen many times. The chain uses TRBV9 and TRBJ1-2; D might be TRBD1 (5 bases). CDR1 SGDLS and CDR2 YYNGEE come from the germline V gene. The V end was cut by 7 bases, the J end by 4 bases, with 20 bases between. This CDR3 region has 15 residues. CDR3 sequence (DNA): TGTGCCAGCTCTCAGGGCCCTACCACGGCCTATGGCTACACCTTC. It specifies CASSQGPTTAYGYTF.

The chain couples TRBV6-1 to TRBJ2-6; D gene unclear. CDR1 and CDR2 (germline): MNHNS, SASEGT. The CDR3 sequence is 15 residues long. Trimming stripped 6 bases from V and 0 bases from J, with 9 bases between. In nucleotides, the CDR3 is TGTGCCAGCAGCGAGATTCTCTCTGGGGCCAACGTCCTGACTTTC. It yields the protein CASSEILSGANVLTF.

There are many counts of this clonotype. The rearrangement joins TRBV5-1 to TRBJ2-3, with 11 bases matching TRBD2. This CDR3 region has 16 residues. With V trimmed by 2 bases and J by 5 bases, 7 bases remained unmatched. The germline V gene has CDR1 SGHRS and CDR2 YFSETQ. In DNA, the CDR3 is TGCGCCAGCAGCTTCATAGCGGGGGGGCGAGTAGATACGCAGTATTTT. It yields the protein CASSFIAGGRVDTQYF.

In its sample, this clonotype was seen many times. The chain's CDR3 is CASSSRVNTEAFF. In DNA form, the CDR3 reads TGTGCCAGCAGCTCCAGGGTGAACACTGAAGCTTTCTTT. The genes are TRBV7-3 and TRBJ1-1; the D gene is possibly TRBD1 (5 bases). The CDR3 length is 13 residues. Trimming removed 4 bases from V and 0 bases from J, with 6 bases in between. CDR1 SGHTA and CDR2 FQGTGA come from the germline V gene.

This clonotype was seen many times. The J gene is TRBJ1-2, the V gene TRBV20-1; D unresolved. Trimming left V 0 bases short and J 3 bases short, with 11 bases between. The CDR3 consists of 14 residues. Germline V gene lookup returns CDR1 DFQATT and CDR2 SNEGSKA (reference sequence). The CDR3 DNA reads TGCAGTGCTAGAGATGCCCCGCGCGACTATGGCTACACCTTC. This gives the protein CSARDAPRDYGYTF.